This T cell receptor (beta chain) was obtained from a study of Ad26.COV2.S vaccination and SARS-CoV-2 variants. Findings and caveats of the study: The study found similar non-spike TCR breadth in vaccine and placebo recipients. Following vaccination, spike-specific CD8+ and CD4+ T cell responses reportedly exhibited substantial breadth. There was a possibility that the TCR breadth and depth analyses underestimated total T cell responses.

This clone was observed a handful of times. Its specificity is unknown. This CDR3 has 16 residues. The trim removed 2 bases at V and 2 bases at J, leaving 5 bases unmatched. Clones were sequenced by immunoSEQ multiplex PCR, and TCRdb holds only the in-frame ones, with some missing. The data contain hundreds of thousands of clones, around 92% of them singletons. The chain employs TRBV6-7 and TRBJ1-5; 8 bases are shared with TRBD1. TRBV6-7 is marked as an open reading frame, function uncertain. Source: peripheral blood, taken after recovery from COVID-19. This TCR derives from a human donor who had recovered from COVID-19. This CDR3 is CASSYRTGPGNQPQHF. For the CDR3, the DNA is TGTGCCAGCAGTTACCGGACAGGGCCCGGCAATCAGCCCCAGCATTTT.